This TCR beta chain stems from a study of tumor-infiltrating lymphocytes in primary liver carcinoma. Study-level background: Men and women, 30 to 69 years of age, made up the patients. Read depth, roughly 3.5 to 7.13 million productive TCRbeta reads, did not differ significantly between tissues.

A primer matching the constant region was used to make TCR beta cDNA from about 500 ng of total RNA. Library construction for TCR beta comprised three nested multiplex PCR rounds performed with slightly modified ARM-PCR. Both of the initial two PCR rounds ran for about 11 cycles and employed TRBV1-TRBV30 forward primers alongside a C-beta reverse primer. In TCRdb, the multiplex PCR reads were re-called with MiXCR into one record per CDR3 protein. This table has roughly 120,000 distinct CDR3 sequences, about two thirds appearing once. The CDR3 length is 14 residues. The V and J ends lost 0 bases and 6 bases respectively, with 9 bases between them. Germline CDR1 is LNHNV and CDR2 is YYDKDF (reference sequence). This clonotype was counted only a few times. Starting material for RNA and DNA co-extraction consisted of roughly 18-34 mg of unsorted bulk tissue. Chronic HBV infection affected patients, none of whom had received treatment.

V is TRBV15 and J is TRBJ1-5; D might be TRBD1 (6 bases). This receptor was taken from a woman aged 60-70 years with primary liver carcinoma and hepatitis B virus infection. The source material was tumor-adjacent normal liver tissue. CDR3 region: CATSREGASQPQHF. The CDR3, as DNA: TGTGCCACCAGCAGAGAGGGGGCGAGTCAGCCCCAGCATTTT.